This is a list of T cell receptor beta chains from one sample in a study of control samples from healthy donors and cancer patients. The table came from immunoSEQ multiplex PCR; TCRdb's copy has only in-frame clones and leaves some out. The profile covers about 140,000 clones, with roughly 90% appearing a single time and around 10% taken by the ten largest. The sequencing sample was made of blood. These TCRs come from a man aged 25 to 45 in good health. Each CDR3 is given with its conserved first and last residue. The order of the fields is clone size, J gene, V gene, D gene, CDR3 DNA, CDR3 protein. D genes are given only for firm matches. Rows may omit the clone size; those that give it use once, few, many or a size class.

abundance: -
j_gene: TRBJ1-5
v_gene: TRBV30
d_gene: -
CDR3nt: TGTGCCTGGAGTAGTGGGCCGACTAATCAGCCCCAGCATTTT
CDR3aa: CAWSSGPTNQPQHF

abundance: -
j_gene: TRBJ2-4
v_gene: TRBV7-2
d_gene: -
CDR3nt: TGTGCCAGCAGCTTACCTCGACTATCCCCGTCCTTC
CDR3aa: CASSLPRLSPSF

abundance: once
j_gene: TRBJ2-7
v_gene: TRBV4-2
d_gene: TRBD2
CDR3nt: TGTGCCAGCAGCCAGGGACTAGCGTCATACGAGCAGTACTTC
CDR3aa: CASSQGLASYEQYF

abundance: -
j_gene: TRBJ1-2
v_gene: TRBV28
d_gene: -
CDR3nt: TGTGCCAGCAGTTATAAGGGGAGGGGGTATGGCTACACCTTC
CDR3aa: CASSYKGRGYGYTF

abundance: -
j_gene: TRBJ2-2
v_gene: TRBV6-5
d_gene: TRBD1
CDR3nt: TGTGCCAGCAGCCCCGCGACAGGGGACACCGGGGAGCTGTTTTTT
CDR3aa: CASSPATGDTGELFF

abundance: -
j_gene: TRBJ1-2
v_gene: TRBV30
d_gene: -
CDR3nt: TGTGCCTGGAGGCGAACAGCCTACTCTCATGGCTACACCTTC
CDR3aa: CAWRRTAYSHGYTF

abundance: -
j_gene: TRBJ1-2
v_gene: TRBV24-1
d_gene: -
CDR3nt: TGTGCCACCAGTGGCGGACAGAACCTTTATGGCTACACCTTC
CDR3aa: CATSGGQNLYGYTF

abundance: -
j_gene: TRBJ1-3
v_gene: TRBV28
d_gene: -
CDR3nt: TGTGCCAGCGGGACTTCTGGAAACACCATATATTTT
CDR3aa: CASGTSGNTIYF

abundance: -
j_gene: TRBJ2-7
v_gene: TRBV15
d_gene: TRBD2
CDR3nt: TGTGCCACCAGCAGTTTAGCGGGAGGAATCTACGAGCAGTACTTC
CDR3aa: CATSSLAGGIYEQYF

abundance: once
j_gene: TRBJ1-1
v_gene: TRBV2
d_gene: -
CDR3nt: TGTGCCAGCAATCCGTTAACTCAAGGGACTGAAGCTTTCTTT
CDR3aa: CASNPLTQGTEAFF

abundance: -
j_gene: TRBJ2-7
v_gene: TRBV30
d_gene: -
CDR3nt: TGTGCCTGGGCCAAAGGACACGGCTCCTACGAGCAGTACTTC
CDR3aa: CAWAKGHGSYEQYF

abundance: -
j_gene: TRBJ1-5
v_gene: TRBV28
d_gene: TRBD1
CDR3nt: TGTGCCAGCACCTCGGGACAGTTTCTGTCTAGTCAGCCCCAGCATTTT
CDR3aa: CASTSGQFLSSQPQHF

abundance: -
j_gene: TRBJ2-1
v_gene: TRBV18
d_gene: -
CDR3nt: TGTGCCAGCTCCGACCGGGCTCCCAATGAGCAGTTCTTC
CDR3aa: CASSDRAPNEQFF

abundance: -
j_gene: TRBJ2-6
v_gene: TRBV24-1
d_gene: -
CDR3nt: TGTGCCACCAGTGACTCCTCGAAAGGGGCCAACGTCCTGACTTTC
CDR3aa: CATSDSSKGANVLTF

abundance: -
j_gene: TRBJ1-1
v_gene: TRBV4-1
d_gene: -
CDR3nt: TGCGCCAGCAGCCAACCAGGGGAGTGGGGAGCTTTCTTT
CDR3aa: CASSQPGEWGAFF

abundance: -
j_gene: TRBJ2-5
v_gene: TRBV7-9
d_gene: -
CDR3nt: TGTGCCAGCGGCTTGGCGCCTCGATGGGAGACCCAGTACTTC
CDR3aa: CASGLAPRWETQYF

abundance: -
j_gene: TRBJ1-1
v_gene: TRBV28
d_gene: -
CDR3nt: TGTGCCAGCAGTTTAACCGACAGTGAAGCTTTCTTT
CDR3aa: CASSLTDSEAFF

abundance: -
j_gene: TRBJ1-4
v_gene: TRBV3-1/TRBV3-2
d_gene: -
CDR3nt: TGTGCCAGCAGCCAAATTCTCGGGGGTGAAAAACTGTTTTTT
CDR3aa: CASSQILGGEKLFF

abundance: -
j_gene: TRBJ1-1
v_gene: TRBV11-2
d_gene: TRBD1
CDR3nt: TGTGCCAGCAGCGACAGGGACAGATTGAACACTGAAGCTTTCTTT
CDR3aa: CASSDRDRLNTEAFF